This TCR beta chain was sequenced in a study of T cells in localized non-small cell lung cancer. The study, taken as a whole, reports: In adjacent lung, a median roughly 62 of the top 100 tumor clones were found. Sequencing covered just one tumor region, so heterogeneity cannot be ruled out.

Details on this clone: The antigen is unknown.

Data came from immunoSEQ multiplex PCR; TCRdb stores just in-frame clones and leaves some out. The sample holds tens of thousands of clones, 92% seen once. There are 14 residues in the CDR3. The J gene is TRBJ2-7, the V gene TRBV21-1; TRBD1 is the table's D call, not checked against the DNA. TRBV21-1 is noted as a pseudogene. The receptor was derived from a female donor at least 60 years old with stage I lung adenocarcinoma. Sequencing used peripheral blood, obtained before any cancer treatment. The CDR3 is CASSGRQGNHEQYF. The CDR3 DNA reads TGTGCCAGCAGCGGGCGACAGGGCAACCACGAGCAGTACTTC.